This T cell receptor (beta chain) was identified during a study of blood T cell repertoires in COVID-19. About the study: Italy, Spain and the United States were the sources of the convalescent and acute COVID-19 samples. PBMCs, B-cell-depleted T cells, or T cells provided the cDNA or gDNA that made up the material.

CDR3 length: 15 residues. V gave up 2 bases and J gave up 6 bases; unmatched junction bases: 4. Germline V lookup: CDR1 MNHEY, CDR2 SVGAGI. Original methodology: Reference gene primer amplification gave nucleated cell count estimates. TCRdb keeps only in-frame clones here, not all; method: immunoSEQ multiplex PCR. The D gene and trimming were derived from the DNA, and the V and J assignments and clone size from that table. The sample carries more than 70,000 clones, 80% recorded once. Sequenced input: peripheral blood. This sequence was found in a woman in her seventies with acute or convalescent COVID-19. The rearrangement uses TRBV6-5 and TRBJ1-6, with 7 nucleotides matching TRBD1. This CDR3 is CASSYLRGINSPLHF. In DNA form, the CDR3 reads TGTGCCAGCAGTTACCTCAGGGGGATTAATTCACCCCTCCACTTT.